Following are 26 T cell receptor beta chains from one sample sequenced in a study of CD8+ T cells in alopecia areata. Regarding treatment: oral pan-JAK inhibitor, 5-10 mg twice daily. Extraction of RNA preceded its reverse transcription into cDNA, which served as the sequencing template. TCRdb's copy holds only in-frame clones and misses some; the assay was immunoSEQ multiplex PCR. The table lists 150,000 or so clones, around 83% of them singletons. The sample here was CD8+ T cells sorted from blood, taken at week 4, from a patient treated with tofacitinib. All receptors derive from a human donor with alopecia areata.

This chain joins TRBV7-9 and TRBJ2-1, with D possibly being TRBD2 (7 bases). Germline V gene lookup returns CDR1 SEHNR and CDR2 FQNEAQ (reference sequence). The CDR3 has 14 residues. The ends were cut back, 8 bases at V and 5 bases at J, with 16 bases in the middle. CDR3 in DNA: TGTGCCAGCCGGCTTACAGGGAGGGACAATGAGCAGTTCTTC. Protein product: CASRLTGRDNEQFF.

This chain uses TRBV29-1 with TRBJ2-7, with 12 bases fitting TRBD2. Germline V gene sequence: CDR1 SQVTM, CDR2 ANQGSEA. There are 13 residues in the CDR3. Trimming removed 6 bases from V and 3 bases from J; junction bases left unmatched: 3. For the CDR3, the DNA is TGCAGCGTCACACTAGCGGGGGGCTACGAGCAGTACTTC. This gives the protein CSVTLAGGYEQYF.

The chain combines TRBV29-1 with TRBJ2-1; TRBD2 agrees at 7 bases. J lost 5 bases, V lost 7 bases, and 11 bases had no gene match. Germline loops: CDR1 SQVTM, CDR2 ANQGSEA. There are 14 residues in the CDR3. This CDR3 reads CSALRTSLDNEQFF. The DNA of the CDR3 is TGCAGCGCCCTCCGGACTAGTTTGGACAATGAGCAGTTCTTC.

V gene TRBV7-9 combines with J gene TRBJ2-6; D not resolved. The CDR3 extends over 13 amino acids. V was clipped by 4 bases and J by 8 bases, with 9 bases between them. CDR1 is SEHNR and CDR2 is FQNEAQ in the germline V gene (reference sequence). In DNA form, the CDR3 reads TGTGCCAGCAGCTCCGGTGATACCAACGTCCTGACTTTC. Translating gives CASSSGDTNVLTF.

V usage is TRBV7-8 and J usage is TRBJ2-1; D not certain. The V and J ends lost 5 bases and 6 bases respectively, with 11 bases between them. The CDR3 runs to 13 residues. Germline values: CDR1 SGHVS, CDR2 FQNEAQ. The DNA for the CDR3 is TGTGCCAGCAGCAACAACCCGAGCAATGAGCAGTTCTTC. Protein: CASSNNPSNEQFF.

The rearrangement joins TRBV6-5 to TRBJ1-1, with D unresolved. Per the germline V gene, CDR1 is MNHEY and CDR2 is SVGAGI. V was shortened by 2 bases and J by 11 bases, with 9 bases between the two germline ends. The CDR3 covers 11 residues. CDR3 nucleotides: TGTGCCAGCAGTTACGGTCGCTGGGCTTTCTTT. Translation gives CASSYGRWAFF.

The V call is TRBV5-4, the J call TRBJ2-3; D might be TRBD2 (5 bases). With 4 bases removed from V and 2 bases from J, the gap between germline ends came to 14 bases. Looked up from germline, CDR1 is SGHNT and CDR2 is YYREEE (reference sequence). The CDR3 extends over 15 amino acids. DNA of the CDR3: TGTGCCAGCAGCCCGGACGGGGAGAACACAGATACGCAGTATTTT. It translates to CASSPDGENTDTQYF.

This clone appeared a few times. The chain recombines TRBV9 with TRBJ2-5; TRBD2 agrees at 12 bases. V lost 6 bases to trimming and J lost 7 bases; unmatched junction nucleotides: 10. Germline assignment: CDR1 SGDLS and CDR2 YYNGEE. The CDR3 is 15 residues long. The DNA of the CDR3 is TGTGCCAGCACCTCGACTAGCGGGAGTATGGGGACCCAGTACTTC. This codes for CASTSTSGSMGTQYF.

This sequence joins TRBV9 and TRBJ2-2; D gene unclear. The germline gives CDR1 SGDLS, CDR2 YYNGEE. Trimming took off 4 bases at V and 1 base at J, with 11 bases between the two ends. The CDR3 contains 15 residues. The CDR3 protein is CASSLWQVNTGELFF. The CDR3 region has the DNA TGTGCCAGCAGCTTGTGGCAGGTGAACACCGGGGAGCTGTTTTTT. Complete variable domain (other parts from reference TRBV9 and TRBJ2-2): DSGVTQTPKHLITATGQRVTLRCSPRSGDLSVYWYQQSLDQGLQFLIQYYNGEERAKGNILERFSAQQFPDLHSELNLSSLELGDSALYFCASSLWQVNTGELFFGEGSRLTVL.

The V gene is TRBV13, the J gene TRBJ2-4; no definite D call. The germline CDR1 and CDR2 sequences are PRHDT and FYEKMQ (reference sequence). The CDR3 has 13 amino acids. Trimming shortened V by 8 bases and J by 6 bases, and 14 bases separated the two germline ends. DNA for the CDR3: TGTGCCAGCGGAATGGGATCGAGAAACATTCAGTACTTC. It is translated as CASGMGSRNIQYF.

The gene calls are TRBV10-3 and TRBJ2-7; the match to TRBD2 covers 9 bases. The CDR3 is 16 amino acids. The germline V gene has CDR1 ENHRY and CDR2 SYGVKD. V was pared by 0 bases and J by 1 base, with 4 bases of the junction left unmatched. As DNA, the CDR3 is TGTGCCATCAGTGAGTCGGAGCGGGGGGTATCCTACGAGCAGTACTTC. It yields the protein CAISESERGVSYEQYF.

This clone was picked up one time. The rearrangement links TRBV27 to TRBJ1-1, with D unresolved. The V gene's germline CDR1 is MNHEY and CDR2 SMNVEV (reference sequence). The CDR3 has 12 amino acids. Trimming removed 6 bases from V and 5 bases from J, with 10 bases in between. The CDR3 here is CASSPGRTEAFF. CDR3 bases: TGTGCCAGCAGCCCCGGGCGGACTGAAGCTTTCTTT.

Notes on this clone: The junction shows a germline mismatch at one end, possibly a read error. Different DNA sequences within this sample yield the same CDR3. The chain couples TRBV6-4 to TRBJ2-6; no clear D. The CDR3 contains 14 residues. Germline CDR1 MRHNA, CDR2 SNTAGT. The CDR3 reads CASSDRAEANVLTF. DNA for the CDR3: TGTGCCAGCAGTGACCGGGCAGAGGCCAACGTCCTGACCTTC.

This chain uses TRBV14 with TRBJ2-5; D is unresolved. Trimming left V 4 bases short and J 1 base short, with 13 bases between. The germline gives CDR1 SGHDN, CDR2 FVKESK. The CDR3 length is 15 residues. In DNA form, the CDR3 reads TGTGCCAGCAGCCGCCTCTTCAGTGTCCAAGAGACCCAGTACTTC. As protein: CASSRLFSVQETQYF.

The chain employs TRBV5-4 and TRBJ2-7; D ambiguous. V was pared by 4 bases and J by 3 bases, with 8 bases between. In germline, CDR1 is SGHNT, CDR2 YYREEE (reference sequence). The length of the CDR3 is 12 residues. This CDR3 is CASSPTGYEQYF. The CDR3 DNA reads TGTGCCAGCAGCCCCACTGGCTACGAGCAGTACTTC.

The rearrangement uses TRBV2 and TRBJ2-1; tentatively, D is TRBD1 or TRBD2 (5 bases each). CDR3 length equals 13 residues. V lost 8 bases, J lost 5 bases, and 13 bases lay in between. The germline CDR1 and CDR2 sequences are SNHLY and FYNNEI. The CDR3 sequence is CASRGLTNNEQFF. The CDR3 DNA reads TGTGCCAGCCGGGGCCTTACGAACAATGAGCAGTTCTTC.

The CDR3 protein is CATVGPKNIQYF. DNA of the CDR3: TGTGCCACCGTTGGTCCTAAAAACATTCAGTACTTC. The rearrangement uses TRBV2 and TRBJ2-4; D unclear. The CDR3 runs 12 residues. CDR1 is SNHLY and CDR2 is FYNNEI in the germline V gene. Trimming took 10 bases from V and 4 from J, leaving 11 bases between them.

CDR3: CASSIDPRVYSGANVLTF. As DNA, the CDR3 is TGTGCCAGTAGTATAGACCCACGGGTTTACTCTGGGGCCAACGTCCTGACTTTC. This sequence joins TRBV19 and TRBJ2-6; D remains unclear. CDR1 is LNHDA and CDR2 is SQIVND in the germline V gene (reference sequence). This CDR3 is 18 amino acids long. Trimming removed 0 bases from V and 0 bases from J, with 12 bases in between.

The rearrangement joins TRBV7-9 to TRBJ2-1, with D unresolved. The CDR3 spans 14 residues. Germline V gives CDR1 SEHNR, CDR2 FQNEAQ (reference sequence). Trimming cost V 2 bases and J 0 bases, with 5 bases left between them. The CDR3 loop is CASSLQNSYNEQFF. Here the CDR3 DNA reads TGTGCCAGCAGCTTACAGAACTCCTACAATGAGCAGTTCTTC.

This clone has a single count. The CDR3 region has the DNA TGCAGCGGTCGGGACAGGATGGGCAAAAGCTCCTACAATGAGCAGTTCTTC. Translated: CSGRDRMGKSSYNEQFF. The chain has TRBV29-1 and TRBJ2-1, with 8 bases matching TRBD1. The CDR3 is made up of 17 amino acids. Germline assignment: CDR1 SQVTM and CDR2 ANQGSEA. The V segment lost 7 bases and the J segment 0 bases; nucleotides outside the gene matches: 14.

The J gene is TRBJ1-4, the V gene TRBV5-1, with D possibly being TRBD1 (6 bases). The germline V and J ends were trimmed by 5 bases and 7 bases, with 15 bases remaining between them. The CDR3 has 14 residues. Germline assignment: CDR1 SGHRS and CDR2 YFSETQ. The CDR3 region has the DNA TGCGCCAGCAGAGGACAGCTCGGTAGTGAAAAACTGTTTTTT. Residues: CASRGQLGSEKLFF.

The chain links TRBV20-1 to TRBJ2-7; D is possibly TRBD2 (5 bases). V lost 3 bases and J 7 bases, leaving 10 bases between the germline ends. CDR3 length: 11 residues. From germline, CDR1 is DFQATT and CDR2 SNEGSKA (reference sequence). Here the CDR3 DNA reads TGCAGTGCTAGGTCTGAGCGGGAGCAGTACTTC. Translated: CSARSEREQYF.

DNA for the CDR3: TGTGCCAGCAGCGTAGAGGCCACCGGGGAGCTGTTTTTT. Protein product: CASSVEATGELFF. The chain employs TRBV9 and TRBJ2-2; the D is unclear. Trimming took off 0 bases at V and 4 bases at J, with 4 bases between the two ends. CDR1 and CDR2 from the germline V gene are SGDLS and YYNGEE. The CDR3 has 13 amino acids.

This clone was detected only once. The rearrangement uses TRBV2 and TRBJ2-1, with no clear D. Germline values: CDR1 SNHLY, CDR2 FYNNEI. The CDR3 consists of 14 residues. Trimming took off 0 bases at V and 0 bases at J, with 3 bases between the two ends. The CDR3 region is CASSEANSYNEQFF. The DNA for the CDR3 is TGTGCCAGCAGTGAAGCAAACTCCTACAATGAGCAGTTCTTC. Using reference TRBV2 and TRBJ2-1 for the parts outside the CDR3, the full variable domain is EPEVTQTPSHQVTQMGQEVILRCVPISNHLYFYWYRQILGQKVEFLVSFYNNEISEKSEIFDDQFSVERPDGSNFTLKIRSTKLEDSAMYFCASSEANSYNEQFFGPGTRLTVL.

The chain couples TRBV30 to TRBJ2-7; the match to TRBD1 covers 7 bases. CDR1 is GTSNPN and CDR2 is SVGIG in the germline V gene (reference sequence). V dropped 7 bases and J dropped 4; count of bases not matched to a gene: 7. This CDR3 is built from 12 residues. CDR3 bases: TGTGCCTTCGAGGGGGCGCGTTACGAGCAGTACTTC. It encodes CAFEGARYEQYF.

V is TRBV5-4 and J is TRBJ2-1; D is unresolved. Germline CDR1 SGHNT, CDR2 YYREEE (reference sequence). Trimming took off 2 bases at V and 6 bases at J, with 9 bases between the two ends. This CDR3 comprises 13 residues. The CDR3 region has the DNA TGTGCCAGCAGCTTAGACTTCGGCAATGAGCAGTTCTTC. Translation: CASSLDFGNEQFF.